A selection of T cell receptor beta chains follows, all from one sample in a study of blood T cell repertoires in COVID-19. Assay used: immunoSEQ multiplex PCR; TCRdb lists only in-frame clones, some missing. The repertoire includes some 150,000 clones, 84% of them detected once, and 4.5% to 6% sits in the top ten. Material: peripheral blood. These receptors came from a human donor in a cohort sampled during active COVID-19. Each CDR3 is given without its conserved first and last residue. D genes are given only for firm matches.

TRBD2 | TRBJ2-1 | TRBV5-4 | AIEREYNEQF
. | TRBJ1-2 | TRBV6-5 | ATEGAPPNYGYT
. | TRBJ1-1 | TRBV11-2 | ASSLRRITEAF
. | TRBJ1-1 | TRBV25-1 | ASSRRGFTEAF
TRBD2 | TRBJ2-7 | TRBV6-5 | AGGGLAGVSYEQY
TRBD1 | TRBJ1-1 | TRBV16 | ASSLDRVQGTEAF
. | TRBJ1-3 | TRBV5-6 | ASSSTGFSGNTIY
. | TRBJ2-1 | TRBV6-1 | ASSESVAVHPVDEQF
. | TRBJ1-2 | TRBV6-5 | ASSWGDGYT
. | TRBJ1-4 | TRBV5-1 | ASSLDGPPNEKLF
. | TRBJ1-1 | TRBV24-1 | ATASGDTEAF
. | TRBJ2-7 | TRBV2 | ASSEAPEGEY
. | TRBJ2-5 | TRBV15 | ATSRDRWAETQY
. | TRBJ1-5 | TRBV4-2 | ASSQGDQQKGNQPQH
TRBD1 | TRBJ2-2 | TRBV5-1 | ASSIGQGPNTGELF
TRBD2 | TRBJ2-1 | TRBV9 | ASSVFGSSGGNEQF
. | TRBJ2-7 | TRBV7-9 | ASSPRTDYEQY
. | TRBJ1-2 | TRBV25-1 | ASSAQGNYGYT
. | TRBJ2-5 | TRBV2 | ASSLQETQY
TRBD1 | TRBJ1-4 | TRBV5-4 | ASSPGQGSRLNEKLF
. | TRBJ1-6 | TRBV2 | ASSERGGGNSPLH
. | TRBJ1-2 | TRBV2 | ASSETRVDYGYT
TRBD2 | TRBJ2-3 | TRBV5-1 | ASSFASGATDTQY
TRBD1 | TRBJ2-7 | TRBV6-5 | ASRVGQVHYEQY
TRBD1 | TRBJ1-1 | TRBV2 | ASSAGQGLTEAF
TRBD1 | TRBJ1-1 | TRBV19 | ASSMWSGGTEAF
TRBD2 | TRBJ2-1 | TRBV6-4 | ASSDPSGGNEQF
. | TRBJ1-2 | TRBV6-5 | ASSPMDRPNYGYT